Listed below are T cell receptor beta chains from one sample, sequenced in a study of blood T cell repertoires in COVID-19. TCRdb's table, derived via immunoSEQ multiplex PCR, lists solely in-frame clones and lacks some. The data show under 300,000 clones, around 86% seen once. The sequenced sample consisted of peripheral blood. The receptor set was obtained from a man between 18 and 35 years old with active or convalescent COVID-19. Both conserved end residues are part of each CDR3. The order of the fields is clone size, J gene, D gene, V gene, CDR3 protein, CDR3 DNA. A D gene is named only where the DNA matches it firmly. The size of a clone is reported for some rows only, either as once, few or many, or as a class for expanded clones.

>NA|TRBJ2-5|TRBD2|TRBV12-3/TRBV12-4
CASSGSGEETQYF
TGTGCCAGCAGCGGTAGCGGGGAAGAGACCCAGTACTTC
>NA|TRBJ1-4|TRBD1|TRBV6-5
CASSYSSGTGSGKLFF
TGTGCCAGCAGTTACTCGAGTGGGACAGGGAGTGGAAAACTGTTTTTT
>NA|TRBJ1-5|TRBD1|TRBV4-1
CASSREDRGMPPQHF
TGCGCCAGCAGCCGGGAGGACAGGGGGATGCCGCCCCAGCATTTT
>NA|TRBJ1-6|NA|TRBV7-8
CASSLLSGPLHF
TGTGCCAGCAGCCTGCTAAGCGGCCCCCTCCACTTT
>NA|TRBJ1-1|TRBD1|TRBV6-5
CATESGQRNTEAFF
TGTGCCACTGAATCGGGACAGAGGAACACTGAAGCTTTCTTT
>NA|TRBJ2-2|NA|TRBV5-6
CASSSTQRKEAGELFF
TGTGCCAGCAGCTCTACCCAACGAAAGGAGGCCGGGGAGCTGTTTTTT
>NA|TRBJ2-1|NA|TRBV6-5
CASRLRVDAYNEQFF
TGTGCCAGCAGGCTCAGGGTTGATGCCTACAATGAGCAGTTCTTC
>NA|TRBJ1-5|NA|TRBV19
CASSIRRALNQPQHF
TGTGCCAGTAGTATTCGGCGGGCCCTGAATCAGCCCCAGCATTTT
>NA|TRBJ1-4|NA|TRBV5-1
CASSDPGAGEKLFF
TGCGCCAGCAGTGACCCGGGCGCGGGTGAAAAACTGTTTTTT
>NA|TRBJ1-5|NA|TRBV16
CASSTTSRGANQPQHF
TGTGCCAGCAGCACTACGAGCAGGGGAGCGAACCAGCCCCAGCATTTT
>once|TRBJ2-6|NA|TRBV3-1/TRBV3-2
CASSQTGAGANVLTF
TGTGCCAGCAGCCAAACGGGGGCTGGGGCCAACGTCCTGACTTTC
>few|TRBJ2-2|TRBD1|TRBV7-9
CASSLWVGDRGSTGELFF
TGTGCCAGCAGCTTATGGGTAGGGGACAGGGGATCGACCGGGGAGCTGTTTTTT
>once|TRBJ1-5|NA|TRBV10-3
CASGREGGQPQHF
TGTGCCTCCGGACGGGAGGGTGGGCAGCCCCAGCATTTT
>NA|TRBJ1-2|NA|TRBV2
CASSESGGLAGYTF
TGTGCCAGCAGTGAATCGGGGGGGCTGGCTGGCTACACCTTC
>NA|TRBJ2-7|NA|TRBV5-4
CASSPLDEREQYF
TGTGCCAGCAGCCCCTTAGACGAGCGCGAGCAGTACTTC
>NA|TRBJ2-3|NA|TRBV3-1/TRBV3-2
CASSQDLEGTDTQYF
TGTGCCAGCAGCCAAGATCTAGAGGGCACAGATACGCAGTATTTT
>NA|TRBJ1-1|NA|TRBV3-1/TRBV3-2
CASSLPGGGTEAFF
TGTGCCAGCAGCCTCCCCGGGGGAGGTACTGAAGCTTTCTTT
>NA|TRBJ1-2|TRBD1|TRBV5-1
CATRQGREYGYTF
TGCGCCACCCGACAGGGCCGGGAATATGGCTACACCTTC